The TCR beta chain described here comes from a study of cytomegalovirus exposure and HLA in healthy donors. Amplification used 60 Vbeta primers and 13 Jbeta primers. Measured with immunoSEQ multiplex PCR; TCRdb has only the in-frame clones, and not every one. The table lists 250,000 or so clones, about 84% of them singletons, with 1% to 1.5% in the top ten. Everyone who donated was a healthy bone marrow donor. The CDR3 sequence is 16 residues long. V was clipped by 1 base and J by 2 bases, with 14 bases between them. The V gene's germline CDR1 is LNHDA and CDR2 SQIVND (reference sequence). The chain uses TRBV19 and TRBJ2-5, with a tentative D call TRBD2 (5 bases). This TCR was sampled from a human donor in good health. Sequencing was performed on PBMCs. CDR3 residues: CASSIAYLSGQETQYF. DNA for the CDR3: TGTGCCAGTAGTATAGCCTACTTAAGCGGACAAGAGACCCAGTACTTC.